This T cell receptor beta chain appears in the sequencing data of a study of cytomegalovirus exposure and HLA in healthy donors. This CDR3 comprises 14 residues. Germline lookup yields CDR1 MNHEY and CDR2 SVGAGI. V gave up 6 bases and J gave up 0 bases; unmatched junction bases: 4. This clone was picked up a small number of times. Primers included in the PCR were 60 Vbeta and 13 Jbeta primers. The assay was immunoSEQ multiplex PCR, and TCRdb's table has in-frame clones only and misses some. The sample records about 89,000 clones, roughly 67% being singletons. The chain employs TRBV6-5 and TRBJ1-1, with 7 bases identical to TRBD1. Sequenced: PBMCs. The clonotype originates from a human donor in good health. This chain's CDR3 is CASRTGTLNTEAFF. For the CDR3, the DNA is TGTGCCAGCAGGACAGGGACGTTGAACACTGAAGCTTTCTTT.